A single sample is the source of the 21 T cell receptor beta chains below, sequenced in a study of T cell repertoires in cytomegalovirus infection. These TCRs' antigens remain unknown. MiXCR was run by TCRdb on the reads, yielding one entry per CDR3 protein. Among 750,000 to 900,000 distinct CDR3 sequences listed, around 29% were seen once. This material consisted of cultured CD8+ T cells from PBMCs, taken from culture after CMV antigen stimulation. Receptors originate from a human donor in good health (CMV status not recorded). Some clones in this sample may be carry-over from other donors' samples.

The rearrangement links TRBV20-1 to TRBJ2-1, with D possibly being TRBD2 (5 bases). In germline, CDR1 is DFQATT, CDR2 SNEGSKA (reference sequence). Trimming removed 8 bases from V and 0 bases from J, with 17 bases in between. This CDR3 is built from 15 residues. Here the CDR3 reads CSPTPQGSSYNEQFF. The CDR3 bases are TGCAGTCCCACCCCCCAAGGGAGCTCCTACAATGAGCAGTTCTTC.

The CDR3, as DNA: TGTGCCGCCCTTGGTGGCTCTGGAAACACCATATATTTT. This gives the protein CAALGGSGNTIYF. The chain couples TRBV12-3 or TRBV12-4 to TRBJ1-3; D is unclear. The ends were cut back, 11 bases at V and 0 bases at J, with 11 bases in the middle. This CDR3 spans 13 amino acids.

This clonotype came up a few times. CDR3 region: CASSLYSQNTEAFF. Here the CDR3 DNA reads TGTGCCAGCAGCTTATACAGCCAGAACACTGAAGCTTTCTTT. V and J are TRBV11-2 and TRBJ1-1; no firm D call. Trimming removed 2 bases at V and 1 base at J, with 8 bases between. CDR1 is SGHAT, CDR2 FQNNGV, per germline. The CDR3 is 14 amino acids.

In its sample, this clonotype was seen many times. V is TRBV7-2 and J is TRBJ2-7; TRBD2 matches 7 bases. The germline gives CDR1 SGHTA, CDR2 FQGNSA. This CDR3 has 15 residues. With 3 bases clipped from V and 0 bases from J, the junction kept 5 bases outside the gene matches. The CDR3 reads CASSLDGGYSYEQYF. CDR3 DNA sequence: TGTGCCAGCAGCTTGGACGGGGGGTACTCCTACGAGCAGTACTTC.

Comment on this clonotype: This could be a read error, since a much larger clone is one nucleotide away. This chain connects TRBV7-2 to TRBJ2-7, with D possibly TRBD1 on 5 matching bases. This CDR3 spans 16 amino acids. Germline V gene data show CDR1 as SGHTA and CDR2 as FQGNSA. Trimming stripped 2 bases from V and 1 base from J, with 15 bases between. The DNA of the CDR3 is TGTGCCAGCAGCTTACTAGGTACAAGGGGTTCCTACGAGCAGTACTTC. This codes for CASSLLGTRGSYEQYF.

This clonotype showed up just once. The V gene is TRBV27, the J gene TRBJ1-6; D gene ambiguous. Trimming took 5 bases from V and 0 from J, leaving 11 bases between them. The germline gives CDR1 MNHEY, CDR2 SMNVEV (reference sequence). The CDR3 is 16 residues long. The CDR3, as DNA: TGTGCCAGCAGTCCGACCAGCAGCTCCTATAATTCACCCCTCCACTTT. Translated, it gives CASSPTSSSYNSPLHF.

This chain joins TRBV19 and TRBJ2-3; 9 nucleotides align to TRBD2. With 2 bases clipped from V and 6 bases from J, the junction kept 15 bases outside the gene matches. The CDR3 length is 18 residues. The germline V gene has CDR1 LNHDA and CDR2 SQIVND (reference sequence). CDR3 region: CASSISRGGRGGRDTQYF. The CDR3 nucleotides read TGTGCCAGTAGTATATCCCGCGGGGGGCGGGGGGGCCGGGATACGCAGTATTTT.

The chain uses TRBV24-1 and TRBJ2-1; a weak D match, TRBD2 (6 bases). The CDR3 has 13 amino acids. Germline V lookup: CDR1 KGHDR, CDR2 SFDVKD. V lost 9 bases, J lost 1 base, and 9 bases lay in between. The CDR3 DNA reads TGTGCCACCGGGGAGGTATCCTACAATGAGCAGTTCTTC. Its translation: CATGEVSYNEQFF.

The chain recombines TRBV14 with TRBJ1-1; D may be TRBD1 (5 bases). The CDR3 contains 17 residues. V lost 2 bases to trimming and J lost 8 bases, with 24 bases between them. Germline V gene data show CDR1 as SGHDN and CDR2 as FVKESK. This CDR3 reads CASSQSVGTQDFTEAFF. The DNA of the CDR3 is TGTGCCAGCAGCCAATCGGTGGGGACTCAGGATTTTACGGAAGCTTTCTTT.

V usage is TRBV10-3 and J usage is TRBJ2-7; 8 nucleotides agree with TRBD1. The J segment lost 4 bases and the V segment lost 6 bases, leaving 23 bases of the junction unmatched. This CDR3 has 19 amino acids. Germline V gene sequence: CDR1 ENHRY, CDR2 SYGVKD. The CDR3 DNA reads as TGTGCCATCAGCCAGACGGACAGGGTAAATAGAACCCTTGTGTACGAGCAGTACGTC. This gives the protein CAISQTDRVNRTLVYEQYV.

This chain uses TRBV7-6 with TRBJ2-7; maybe TRBD1 (6 bases). This CDR3 contains 13 residues. V lost 1 base and J 6 bases, leaving 10 bases between the germline ends. Germline CDR1 SGHVS, CDR2 FNYEAQ. CDR3 residues: CASSLVTGSEQYV. CDR3 in DNA: TGTGCCAGCAGCTTAGTAACAGGGTCCGAGCAGTACGTC.

The rearrangement uses TRBV29-1 and TRBJ1-2; the D gene is possibly TRBD1 (6 bases). Germline CDR1 is SQVTM and CDR2 is ANQGSEA. This CDR3 region has 15 residues. The germline V and J ends were trimmed by 7 bases and 4 bases, with 22 bases remaining between them. CDR3 amino acids: CSASWAGGDGYGYTF. CDR3 DNA sequence: TGCAGCGCCTCCTGGGCGGGGGGCGATGGCTATGGCTACACCTTC.

V is TRBV2 and J is TRBJ2-7; tentatively, D is TRBD1 or TRBD2 (5 bases each). The V end was cut by 2 bases, the J end by 2 bases, with 13 bases between. Germline CDR1 SNHLY, CDR2 FYNNEI. There are 15 residues in the CDR3. The CDR3 DNA reads TGTGCCAGCAGTGAAACGGGGCCTGGCCCCTACGAGCAGTACTTC. Protein product: CASSETGPGPYEQYF.

The chain recombines TRBV6-1 with TRBJ2-2; no clear D gene. Trimming cost V 8 bases and J 3 bases, with 10 bases left between them. The CDR3 is 13 residues long. Germline V lookup: CDR1 MNHNS, CDR2 SASEGT. CDR3 sequence: CASGLLDTGELFF. The CDR3 nucleotides are TGTGCCAGCGGCCTCTTAGACACCGGGGAGCTGTTTTTT.

Remarks on this clonotype: The junction departs from the called germline gene at one end, perhaps through a read error. This rearrangement joins TRBV4-1 to TRBJ2-4, with unresolved D. The length of the CDR3 is 13 residues. CDR1 is MGHRA, CDR2 YSYEKL, per germline. CDR3 nucleotides: TGTGCCAGCAGCCAAGTTTCGGAAAACATTCAGTACTTC. It specifies CASSQVSENIQYF.

The chain employs TRBV10-2 and TRBJ1-1; D not certain. Germline-derived CDR1 and CDR2 are WSHSY and SAAADI. This CDR3 comprises 12 residues. Trimming took off 1 base at V and 7 bases at J, with 7 bases between the two ends. CDR3 sequence reads: CASSELPYEAFF. The CDR3 DNA is TGCGCCAGCAGTGAGTTACCCTATGAAGCTTTCTTT.

This clonotype has at least ten counts. This chain links TRBV7-2 with TRBJ1-6; 12 nucleotides line up with TRBD1. Trimming at V came to 5 bases and at J to 0 bases, leaving 11 bases not matched to a gene. The CDR3 length is 20 residues. The germline V gene has CDR1 SGHTA and CDR2 FQGNSA. CDR3 loop: CASSRLRDRGLGSYNSPLHF. CDR3 DNA sequence: TGTGCCAGCAGCCGACTCCGGGACAGGGGGCTAGGCTCCTATAATTCACCCCTCCACTTT. Complete variable domain (other parts from reference TRBV7-2 and TRBJ1-6): GAGVSQSPSNKVTEKGKDVELRCDPISGHTALYWYRQSLGQGLEFLIYFQGNSAPDKSGLPSDRFSAERTGGSVSTLTIQRTQQEDSAVYLCASSRLRDRGLGSYNSPLHFGNGTRLTVT.

The chain joins TRBV7-9 to TRBJ1-1, with a tentative D call TRBD1 (6 bases). The CDR3 consists of 14 residues. V was shortened by 4 bases and J by 7 bases, with 16 bases between the two germline ends. Germline lookup yields CDR1 SEHNR and CDR2 FQNEAQ (reference sequence). This chain's CDR3 is CASSSGPTGSEAFF. The CDR3 DNA reads TGTGCCAGCAGCTCTGGCCCTACAGGGAGTGAAGCTTTCTTT.

Many counts were recorded for this clonotype. The rearrangement joins TRBV28 to TRBJ2-2, with 7 bases that match TRBD1. The CDR3 runs 15 residues. CDR1 and CDR2 from the germline V gene are MDHEN and SYDVKM. V was pared by 5 bases and J by 3 bases, with 6 bases of the junction left unmatched. CDR3 sequence: CASSPGDRDTGELFF. The CDR3, as DNA: TGTGCCAGCAGTCCCGGTGACAGGGACACCGGGGAGCTGTTTTTT.

This clonotype was recorded only once. A single base separates this from a much larger clone, so it may be a read error. The V call is TRBV9, the J call TRBJ2-6; D not resolved. Germline lookup yields CDR1 SGDLS and CDR2 YYNGEE. V lost 0 bases and J lost 2, with 3 bases in between. There are 14 residues in the CDR3. CDR3 sequence (DNA): TGTGCCAGCAGCGTAGAAGCTGGGGCCAACGTCCTGACTTTC. Protein sequence: CASSVEAGANVLTF.

CDR3 amino acids: CATSDKGLNTEAFF. The CDR3 DNA sequence: TGTGCCACCAGTGATAAGGGGCTGAACACTGAAGCTTTCTTT. V is TRBV24-1 and J is TRBJ1-1; D may be TRBD1 (5 bases). Looked up from germline, CDR1 is KGHDR and CDR2 is SFDVKD. V was cut by 3 bases and J by 0 bases, with 7 bases left in between. The CDR3 covers 14 residues.